Presented here are 25 T cell receptor beta chains from one specimen sequenced in a study of early stage breast cancer tumors. Data came from immunoSEQ multiplex PCR; TCRdb stores just in-frame clones and leaves some out. The sample lists some 36,000 clones, approximately 74% seen once, with 6.8% in the top ten. The sequenced sample consisted of blood. All receptors come from a person between 55 and 70 years old with breast cancer.

This clone has only one observation. This chain links TRBV21-1 with TRBJ2-2; no DNA check was done on the table's D call, TRBD1. TRBV21-1 is termed a pseudogene. This CDR3 has 16 amino acids. CDR3 sequence: CASSKDRVRGTGELFF. CDR3 nucleotides: TGTGCCAGCAGCAAAGACAGGGTGCGAGGCACCGGGGAGCTGTTTTTT.

In its sample, this clone was seen a few times. The chain carries TRBV7-2 and TRBJ1-5; the match to TRBD1 covers 7 bases. The germline gives CDR1 SGHTA, CDR2 FQGNSA. The length of the CDR3 is 14 residues. V shed 4 bases, J shed 4 bases, and the junction held 4 bases outside the gene matches. In DNA, the CDR3 is TGTGCCAGCAGCTCACAGGGGTGGAATCAGCCCCAGCATTTT. Translated: CASSSQGWNQPQHF. Looking up the rest from reference TRBV7-2 and TRBJ1-5 gives the full variable domain: GAGVSQSPSNKVTEKGKDVELRCDPISGHTALYWYRQSLGQGLEFLIYFQGNSAPDKSGLPSDRFSAERTGGSVSTLTIQRTQQEDSAVYLCASSSQGWNQPQHFGDGTRLSIL.

CDR3 nucleotide sequence: TGCGCCAGCAGCCAGACTAGAACGCGTCCAGATACGCAGTATTTT. Protein: CASSQTRTRPDTQYF. This rearrangement joins TRBV4-1 to TRBJ2-3; TRBD2 is a possible D gene (6 bases). V was shortened by 3 bases and J by 4 bases, with 14 bases between the two germline ends. The CDR3 totals 15 residues. Germline V gene lookup returns CDR1 MGHRA and CDR2 YSYEKL.

This clone was seen a few times. The chain links TRBV19 to TRBJ1-5, with a weak D call TRBD1 (6 bases). This CDR3 is 15 amino acids long. Trimming stripped 5 bases from V and 5 bases from J, with 16 bases between. CDR1 is LNHDA and CDR2 is SQIVND in the germline V gene (reference sequence). The CDR3 DNA follows: TGTGCCAGTAGTTTAGTGGGAGGGGGGTATCAGCCCCAGCATTTT. Translation gives CASSLVGGGYQPQHF.

The chain uses TRBV7-2 and TRBJ2-1; D is ambiguous. Germline V lookup: CDR1 SGHTA, CDR2 FQGNSA. V dropped 5 bases and J dropped 7 bases, with 6 bases sitting between them. The CDR3 loop spans 11 amino acids. CDR3 coding DNA: TGTGCCAGCAGCCGGCGGAATGAGCAGTTCTTC. It is translated as CASSRRNEQFF.

This chain links TRBV29-1 with TRBJ2-3; D ambiguous. The V end lost 8 bases, the J end lost 5 bases, and 8 bases lay between the germline ends. The CDR3 totals 10 residues. Germline V gene data show CDR1 as SQVTM and CDR2 as ANQGSEA. In DNA, the CDR3 is TGCAGCTTGTGGGGAGATACGCAGTATTTT. Residues: CSLWGDTQYF.

The CDR3 nucleotides are TGTGCCAGCAGCTTAACTAGTACTGGGGCCAACGTCCTGACTTTC. Translated, it gives CASSLTSTGANVLTF. V and J are TRBV7-2 and TRBJ2-6, with a weak D call TRBD2 (5 bases). The CDR3 covers 15 residues. Trimming took off 2 bases at V and 2 bases at J, with 7 bases between the two ends. Germline CDR1 reads SGHTA; CDR2 reads FQGNSA.

The table lists this clone with a count of one. This chain links TRBV27 with TRBJ1-5; D possibly corresponds to TRBD1 (6 bases). The CDR3 contains 15 residues. V lost 6 bases and J 3 bases, leaving 15 bases between the germline ends. The germline V gene encodes CDR1 MNHEY and CDR2 SMNVEV (reference sequence). CDR3 bases: TGTGCCAGCAGCTTCATAGGGGGGTCCAATCAGCCCCAGCATTTT. This sequence encodes CASSFIGGSNQPQHF.

The CDR3 protein is CASSLGPSGRRNEQFF. CDR3 coding DNA: TGTGCCAGCAGCTTAGGGCCCAGCGGGAGGCGCAATGAGCAGTTCTTC. This rearrangement joins TRBV7-2 to TRBJ2-1; 9 bases match TRBD2. Germline values: CDR1 SGHTA, CDR2 FQGNSA. V was clipped by 1 base and J by 6 bases; unmatched bases: 7. This CDR3 region has 16 residues.

This clone has a single count. The chain recombines TRBV5-1 with TRBJ2-3, with D possibly being TRBD1 (7 bases). CDR3 length: 17 residues. CDR1 SGHRS and CDR2 YFSETQ come from the germline V gene. V shed 4 bases and J shed 2 bases, with 20 bases lying between them. In DNA, the CDR3 is TGCGCCAGCAGCCCCAGGGGGGACCACCGGTCCACAGATACGCAGTATTTT. This encodes CASSPRGDHRSTDTQYF.

The table lists this clone with a few counts. This chain joins TRBV4-2 and TRBJ1-5; TRBD1 might be the D (6 bases). Deletions cut 4 bases from V and 0 bases from J, with 13 bases between. Germline CDR1 and CDR2: LGHNA and YNFKEQ. This CDR3 contains 16 residues. The CDR3 bases are TGTGCCAGCAGCCGCACGGACAGTACTAGCAATCAGCCCCAGCATTTT. Protein: CASSRTDSTSNQPQHF.

V and J are TRBV2 and TRBJ2-4, with TRBD1 matching over 7 bases. The germline V gene encodes CDR1 SNHLY and CDR2 FYNNEI. The CDR3 has 14 residues. With V trimmed by 6 bases and J by 3 bases, 5 bases remained unmatched. The CDR3 loop reads CASSLTGFKNIQYF. CDR3 nucleotide sequence: TGTGCCAGCAGCCTGACAGGGTTCAAAAACATTCAGTACTTC.

The gene calls are TRBV19 and TRBJ2-2; D may be TRBD1 or TRBD2 (5 bases each). Trimming shortened V by 0 bases and J by 6 bases, and 20 bases separated the two germline ends. This CDR3 is 18 amino acids long. The V gene's germline CDR1 is LNHDA and CDR2 SQIVND (reference sequence). The chain's CDR3 is CASSIDLTEGRNSGELFF. The CDR3 nucleotides are TGTGCCAGTAGTATAGATCTTACTGAGGGACGAAATTCCGGGGAGCTGTTTTTT.

This clone was detected only a few times. This rearrangement joins TRBV27 to TRBJ2-5; D is unresolved. V lost 5 bases and J lost 2, with 6 bases in between. The CDR3 is made up of 12 amino acids. The germline CDR1 and CDR2 sequences are MNHEY and SMNVEV (reference sequence). This CDR3 reads CASSAHQETQYF. DNA for the CDR3: TGTGCCAGCAGTGCCCATCAAGAGACCCAGTACTTC.

The chain combines TRBV7-2 with TRBJ2-3, with 10 bases identical to TRBD1. The germline gives CDR1 SGHTA, CDR2 FQGNSA. Trimming removed 2 bases from V and 6 bases from J; junction bases left unmatched: 8. The CDR3 has 16 residues. The CDR3 is CASSLFGQGGRDTQYF. The CDR3 DNA follows: TGTGCCAGCAGCTTATTTGGACAGGGGGGAAGGGATACGCAGTATTTT. Complete variable domain (other parts from reference TRBV7-2 and TRBJ2-3): GAGVSQSPSNKVTEKGKDVELRCDPISGHTALYWYRQSLGQGLEFLIYFQGNSAPDKSGLPSDRFSAERTGGSVSTLTIQRTQQEDSAVYLCASSLFGQGGRDTQYFGPGTRLTVL.

The CDR3 DNA sequence: TGTGCCAGCAGCCCACGGATACTAGCGGGTTCCTACAATGAGCAGTTCTTC. As protein: CASSPRILAGSYNEQFF. The rearrangement uses TRBV14 and TRBJ2-1, with 9 bases aligning to TRBD2. This CDR3 has 17 residues. V was clipped by 4 bases and J by 1 base; unmatched bases: 8. CDR1 SGHDN and CDR2 FVKESK come from the germline V gene.

This clone appeared a few times. The chain uses TRBV29-1 and TRBJ2-7; TRBD2 might be the D (6 bases). Trimming pared 6 bases from V and 3 bases from J, leaving 12 bases between. CDR3 length: 12 residues. CDR1 and CDR2 (germline): SQVTM, ANQGSEA. The CDR3: CSVRGDSYEQYF. CDR3 bases: TGCAGCGTGCGGGGTGACAGCTACGAGCAGTACTTC.

The genes are TRBV27 and TRBJ1-4, with D perhaps matching TRBD1 (6 bases). Trimming stripped 3 bases from V and 8 bases from J, with 13 bases between. CDR3 size: 14 residues. Germline-derived CDR1 and CDR2 are MNHEY and SMNVEV (reference sequence). CDR3 coding DNA: TGTGCCAGCAGTTTTAGGAGGGGGGGAGAAAAACTGTTTTTT. It is translated as CASSFRRGGEKLFF.

The chain combines TRBV19 with TRBJ2-7; 8 bases match TRBD2. The CDR3 has 13 residues. Trimming removed 5 bases from V and 4 bases from J; junction bases left unmatched: 4. Germline values: CDR1 LNHDA, CDR2 SQIVND (reference sequence). The CDR3 sequence: CASSATSVYEQYF. For the CDR3, the DNA is TGTGCCAGTAGTGCGACTAGCGTATACGAGCAGTACTTC.

The CDR3, as DNA: TGTGCCAGCAGCTCCGCGGGGGGGTCCTACAATGAGCAGTTCTTC. Encoded protein: CASSSAGGSYNEQFF. This chain connects TRBV5-4 to TRBJ2-1; 9 nucleotides agree with TRBD2. Germline lookup yields CDR1 SGHNT and CDR2 YYREEE (reference sequence). This CDR3 region has 15 residues. The J segment lost 1 base and the V segment lost 3 bases, leaving 2 bases of the junction unmatched.

The rearrangement links TRBV5-1 to TRBJ2-4; D ambiguous. The germline V gene has CDR1 SGHRS and CDR2 YFSETQ. Trimming cost V 4 bases and J 0 bases, with 8 bases left between them. This CDR3 has 14 amino acids. The CDR3 DNA reads TGCGCCAGCAGCCCCCCAGTAGCCAAAAACATTCAGTACTTC. The encoded protein is CASSPPVAKNIQYF.

This chain links TRBV19 with TRBJ2-2; tentatively, D is TRBD1 or TRBD2 (7 bases each). The V gene's germline CDR1 is LNHDA and CDR2 SQIVND (reference sequence). The CDR3 consists of 16 residues. V lost 3 bases and J lost 4, with 15 bases in between. CDR3: CASSMGGGGSTGELFF. The DNA for the CDR3 is TGTGCCAGTAGTATGGGAGGGGGCGGAAGCACCGGGGAGCTGTTTTTT.

The chain carries TRBV5-1 and TRBJ2-7; D gene unclear. Trimming pared 0 bases from V and 1 base from J, leaving 8 bases between. This CDR3 comprises 14 residues. The germline V gene has CDR1 SGHRS and CDR2 YFSETQ. The CDR3 DNA reads TGCGCCAGCAGCTTGGAGGTCTGGTCCTACGAGCAGTACTTC. This sequence encodes CASSLEVWSYEQYF.

The CDR3 DNA sequence: TGTGCCAGCACTTACGGCCCCAAGGACAGGGACGATTTCGGGTACGAGCAGTACTTC. It specifies CASTYGPKDRDDFGYEQYF. The gene calls are TRBV7-3 and TRBJ2-7; 8 nucleotides agree with TRBD1. Per germline, CDR1 SGHTA and CDR2 FQGTGA. CDR3 length: 19 amino acids. The V and J ends lost 7 bases and 4 bases, in that order; junction bases with no gene match: 24. The complete variable domain, with remaining parts taken from reference TRBV7-3 and TRBJ2-7, reads GAGVSQTPSNKVTEKGKYVELRCDPISGHTALYWYRQSLGQGPEFLIYFQGTGAADDSGLPNDRFFAVRPEGSVSTLKIQRTERGDSAVYLCASTYGPKDRDDFGYEQYFGPGTRLTVT.

Here the CDR3 reads CSVDDRGLGYTF. CDR3 sequence (DNA): TGCAGCGTGGATGACAGGGGGCTTGGCTACACCTTC. The chain uses TRBV29-1 and TRBJ1-2; 10 bases fit TRBD1. Trimming removed 6 bases from V and 7 bases from J; junction bases left unmatched: 5. The CDR3 consists of 12 residues. Per germline, CDR1 SQVTM and CDR2 ANQGSEA. The variable domain in full, completed from reference TRBV29-1 and TRBJ1-2, reads SAVISQKPSRDICQRGTSLTIQCQVDSQVTMMFWYRQQPGQSLTLIATANQGSEATYESGFVIDKFPISRPNLTFSTLTVSNMSPEDSSIYLCSVDDRGLGYTFGSGTRLTVV.